The rows below give T cell receptor beta chains drawn from one sample of a study of T cell responses to AZD1222 COVID-19 vaccine. Some clones are missing from TCRdb's copy, which holds only in-frame ones; the method was immunoSEQ multiplex PCR. The table includes under 150,000 clones, approximately 90% detected once. This specimen consisted of peripheral blood, obtained 28 days after the second AZD1222 dose. The source of these receptors is an adult who received the AZD1222 COVID-19 vaccine. Both conserved end residues are part of each CDR3. Each record gives: J gene, clone size, D gene, V gene, CDR3 protein, CDR3 DNA. The D gene is left open where the match is weak. Clone size, where shown, is once, few, many, or a class for clones that have expanded.

j_call: TRBJ1-3
clone_size: -
d_call: -
v_call: TRBV11-3
cdr3_aa: CASNHQGSGNTIYF
cdr3_nt: TGTGCCAGCAACCACCAGGGCTCTGGAAACACCATATATTTT

j_call: TRBJ1-1
clone_size: -
d_call: -
v_call: TRBV2
cdr3_aa: CASSALGGRTEAFF
cdr3_nt: TGTGCCAGCAGCGCCCTGGGGGGCAGGACTGAAGCTTTCTTT

j_call: TRBJ2-3
clone_size: -
d_call: -
v_call: TRBV5-1
cdr3_aa: CASRGRDTQYF
cdr3_nt: TGCGCCAGCAGAGGCCGGGATACGCAGTATTTT

j_call: TRBJ1-2
clone_size: -
d_call: -
v_call: TRBV6-1
cdr3_aa: CASSPLMGAGGYTF
cdr3_nt: TGTGCCAGCAGTCCCCTGATGGGGGCGGGTGGCTACACCTTC

j_call: TRBJ1-1
clone_size: -
d_call: -
v_call: TRBV19
cdr3_aa: CASSNVVQGEAFF
cdr3_nt: TGTGCCAGTAGTAACGTGGTCCAGGGTGAAGCTTTCTTT

j_call: TRBJ1-2
clone_size: -
d_call: -
v_call: TRBV23-1
cdr3_aa: CASSQSADTTGPNYGYTF
cdr3_nt: TGCGCCAGCAGTCAATCGGCGGACACCACCGGGCCTAACTATGGCTACACCTTC

j_call: TRBJ1-6
clone_size: -
d_call: TRBD1
v_call: TRBV28
cdr3_aa: CASSIGKGAFYGSPLHF
cdr3_nt: TGTGCCAGCAGTATTGGGAAGGGGGCGTTCTATGGATCACCCCTCCACTTT

j_call: TRBJ2-2
clone_size: -
d_call: TRBD1
v_call: TRBV12-3/TRBV12-4
cdr3_aa: CATGQGHTGELFF
cdr3_nt: TGTGCCACGGGACAGGGCCACACCGGGGAGCTGTTTTTT

j_call: TRBJ2-1
clone_size: -
d_call: -
v_call: TRBV7-9
cdr3_aa: CASSLSRTESYNEQFF
cdr3_nt: TGTGCCAGCAGCTTGTCTCGGACAGAATCTTACAATGAGCAGTTCTTC

j_call: TRBJ1-2
clone_size: few
d_call: -
v_call: TRBV4-2
cdr3_aa: CASSQESSDVYNPYGYTF
cdr3_nt: TGTGCCAGCAGCCAAGAGAGTTCCGACGTTTACAATCCCTATGGCTACACCTTC

j_call: TRBJ2-3
clone_size: -
d_call: -
v_call: TRBV25-1
cdr3_aa: CASSGVATDTQYF
cdr3_nt: TGTGCCAGCAGTGGGGTAGCTACAGATACGCAGTATTTT

j_call: TRBJ1-5
clone_size: -
d_call: -
v_call: TRBV6-5
cdr3_aa: CASAHQPQHF
cdr3_nt: TGTGCCAGCGCCCATCAGCCCCAGCATTTT

j_call: TRBJ1-3
clone_size: -
d_call: -
v_call: TRBV4-2
cdr3_aa: CASSQDRGVIGNTIYF
cdr3_nt: TGTGCCAGCAGCCAAGATCGGGGGGTGATTGGAAACACCATATATTTT

j_call: TRBJ2-7
clone_size: -
d_call: TRBD1
v_call: TRBV6-1
cdr3_aa: CASSEARTGTLEQYF
cdr3_nt: TGTGCCAGCAGTGAAGCGAGGACAGGGACCCTCGAGCAGTACTTC

j_call: TRBJ2-1
clone_size: -
d_call: TRBD2
v_call: TRBV6-5
cdr3_aa: CASRTSGRYNEQFF
cdr3_nt: TGTGCCAGCAGAACTAGCGGGCGTTACAATGAGCAGTTCTTC

j_call: TRBJ2-5
clone_size: -
d_call: TRBD1
v_call: TRBV19
cdr3_aa: CASSTGTGGQETQYF
cdr3_nt: TGTGCCAGTAGTACCGGGACAGGGGGCCAAGAGACCCAGTACTTC

j_call: TRBJ2-3
clone_size: -
d_call: TRBD2
v_call: TRBV5-1
cdr3_aa: CASSLGTSGDTQYF
cdr3_nt: TGCGCCAGCAGCTTGGGGACTAGCGGAGATACGCAGTATTTT

j_call: TRBJ1-2
clone_size: -
d_call: -
v_call: TRBV5-1
cdr3_aa: CASSLGKGHGYTF
cdr3_nt: TGCGCCAGCAGCTTGGGGAAAGGCCATGGCTACACCTTC